What follows are 28 T cell receptor beta chains derived from one specimen sequenced in a study of OX40 agonist ivuxolimab in advanced cancers. Using immunoSEQ multiplex PCR, the repertoire was profiled, and TCRdb retains in-frame clones only, with some absent. The sample has around 70,000 clones; under 95% are singletons. The sample in question was CD4+ or CD8+ T cells sorted from blood, obtained in a trial of the OX40 agonist ivuxolimab. All receptors come from an adult with an advanced solid tumor such as melanoma, head and neck, liver or kidney cancer.

This rearrangement joins TRBV4-1 to TRBJ2-1; D remains ambiguous. Germline CDR1 reads MGHRA; CDR2 reads YSYEKL. The CDR3 length is 14 residues. V lost 1 base, J lost 8 bases, and 12 bases lay in between. The CDR3 nucleotides are TGCGCCAGCAGCCAAGGGAGTTACGGAGATGAGCAGTTCTTC. It encodes CASSQGSYGDEQFF.

This clone showed up just once. CDR3 sequence reads: CASSWDRNYGYTF. The CDR3 coding sequence is TGTGCCAGCAGCTGGGACAGGAACTATGGCTACACCTTC. The chain joins TRBV5-4 to TRBJ1-2, with 8 bases lining up with TRBD1. The CDR3 contains 13 residues. The V and J ends lost 3 bases and 2 bases, in that order; junction bases with no gene match: 0. Germline assignment: CDR1 SGHNT and CDR2 YYREEE (reference sequence).

DNA of the CDR3: TGTGCCAGCTCACCCGGGACAGGGGGGGGCTACACCTTC. This encodes CASSPGTGGGYTF. This chain connects TRBV18 to TRBJ1-2, with TRBD1 identical over 11 bases. With V trimmed by 3 bases and J by 8 bases, 2 bases remained unmatched. CDR1 and CDR2 (germline): KGHSH, LQKENI. CDR3 size: 13 residues.

The chain carries TRBV25-1 and TRBJ2-7; a possible D gene is TRBD2 (7 bases). Trimming left V 2 bases short and J 5 bases short, with 19 bases between. CDR1 is MGHDK and CDR2 is SYGVNS in the germline V gene. CDR3 length: 16 amino acids. The CDR3 nucleotides are TGTGCCAGCAGTGAAGAGGGGGGACCGGGGGGAGACGAGCAGTACTTC. Translating gives CASSEEGGPGGDEQYF.

The V call is TRBV11-2, the J call TRBJ2-1; unclear D gene. The germline V and J ends were trimmed by 4 bases and 7 bases, with 5 bases remaining between them. This CDR3 is built from 11 residues. The germline CDR1 and CDR2 sequences are SGHAT and FQNNGV. In DNA, the CDR3 is TGTGCCAGCAGCTCCTTTAATGAGCAGTTCTTC. Translating it yields CASSSFNEQFF.

The chain has TRBV29-1 and TRBJ1-1; possibly TRBD1 for D (5 bases). With 3 bases removed from V and 4 bases from J, the gap between germline ends came to 12 bases. Germline V gene lookup returns CDR1 SQVTM and CDR2 ANQGSEA. The CDR3 spans 13 residues. DNA of the CDR3: TGCAGCGTTGATGGGGGGATCGGCACTGAAGCTTTCTTT. It codes for CSVDGGIGTEAFF.

The chain links TRBV27 to TRBJ1-2, with 9 bases identical to TRBD1. V shed 4 bases and J 1 base; nucleotides not matched to a gene: 16. The CDR3 length is 19 residues. Per the germline V gene, CDR1 is MNHEY and CDR2 is SMNVEV (reference sequence). The CDR3: CASSCRDRDWKLNNYGYTF. CDR3 nucleotide sequence: TGTGCCAGCAGTTGCCGGGACAGGGATTGGAAGTTAAATAACTATGGCTACACCTTC.

V usage is TRBV7-9 and J usage is TRBJ2-7, with TRBD2 matching 9 bases. Trimming took 3 bases from V and 3 from J; bases not matched to a gene: 0. CDR1 and CDR2 (germline): SEHNR, FQNEAQ (reference sequence). CDR3 length: 13 amino acids. The CDR3: CASSFSGSYEQYF. CDR3 DNA sequence: TGTGCCAGCAGCTTTAGCGGGAGCTACGAGCAGTACTTC.

The V and J genes are TRBV7-3 and TRBJ1-1; D not certain. Germline CDR1 SGHTA, CDR2 FQGTGA. The CDR3 contains 13 residues. V gave up 2 bases and J gave up 2 bases, with 6 bases separating them. The CDR3 here is CASSLSHNTEAFF. CDR3 bases: TGTGCCAGCAGCTTATCCCACAACACTGAAGCTTTCTTT.

The rearrangement joins TRBV11-3 to TRBJ2-3; D is unresolved. Trimming removed 6 bases from V and 6 bases from J, with 13 bases in between. In germline, CDR1 is SGHNT, CDR2 YENEEA. The CDR3 loop spans 13 amino acids. CDR3 in amino acids: CASSSPALDTQYF. The CDR3 DNA reads as TGTGCCAGCAGTTCCCCGGCTCTGGATACGCAGTATTTT.

This chain uses TRBV5-1 with TRBJ2-3; no firm D call. Germline V CDR1 and CDR2: SGHRS, YFSETQ. The CDR3 covers 13 residues. V was cut by 4 bases and J by 7 bases, with 13 bases left in between. The CDR3 reads CASSPDSIYTQYF. As DNA, the CDR3 is TGCGCCAGCAGCCCCGATTCCATATATACGCAGTATTTT.

The chain is built from TRBV18 and TRBJ2-5; TRBD2 matches at 15 bases. Losses at the gene ends were 2 bases for V and 6 bases for J; bases not matched to a gene: 1. The CDR3 contains 15 residues. Germline CDR1 is KGHSH and CDR2 is LQKENI. The CDR3 DNA follows: TGTGCCAGCTCACCAGGGACTAGCGGGGGGAAGACCCAGTACTTC. Its translation: CASSPGTSGGKTQYF. Full variable domain (missing parts from reference TRBV18 and TRBJ2-5): NAGVMQNPRHLVRRRGQEARLRCSPMKGHSHVYWYRQLPEEGLKFMVYLQKENIIDESGMPKERFSAEFPKEGPSILRIQQVVRGDSAAYFCASSPGTSGGKTQYFGPGTRLLVL.

The chain carries TRBV7-9 and TRBJ2-1; D remains unclear. The CDR3 consists of 12 residues. Trimming removed 5 bases at V and 7 bases at J, with 9 bases between. Germline V CDR1 and CDR2: SEHNR, FQNEAQ (reference sequence). The DNA for the CDR3 is TGTGCCAGCAGCCGCGCCTTTAATGAGCAGTTCTTC. This translates into CASSRAFNEQFF.

The chain recombines TRBV19 with TRBJ2-1; D might be TRBD1 (5 bases). V dropped 6 bases and J dropped 7 bases, with 22 bases sitting between them. Germline V gene data show CDR1 as LNHDA and CDR2 as SQIVND (reference sequence). The CDR3 consists of 16 residues. In DNA form, the CDR3 reads TGTGCCAGTAGCCTCGTGAATTTAGGGGTTGGTAATGAGCAGTTCTTC. It codes for CASSLVNLGVGNEQFF.

The chain has TRBV7-8 and TRBJ2-7; D is ambiguous. From germline, CDR1 is SGHVS and CDR2 FQNEAQ. The CDR3 runs to 14 residues. V lost 2 bases to trimming and J lost 2 bases, with 10 bases between them. The CDR3 protein is CASSLYDGAYEQYF. CDR3 sequence (DNA): TGTGCCAGCAGCTTATATGACGGTGCCTACGAGCAGTACTTC.

For the CDR3, the DNA is TGTGCCAGCAGCTTGGTACAGGGAATGGGTACGCAGTATTTT. Amino acid sequence: CASSLVQGMGTQYF. This chain uses TRBV5-5 with TRBJ2-3; TRBD1 might be the D (6 bases). The CDR3 loop spans 14 amino acids. V shed 0 bases and J shed 8 bases, with 13 bases lying between them. Germline V gene lookup returns CDR1 SGHKS and CDR2 YYEKEE (reference sequence).

About this clone itself: Other DNA sequences in the sample encode the same CDR3. V gene TRBV15 combines with J gene TRBJ2-7, with D perhaps TRBD1 or TRBD2 (6 bases each). Germline CDR1 reads LNHNV; CDR2 reads YYDKDF (reference sequence). CDR3 size: 14 residues. Between the trimmed V and J ends, which lost 0 bases and 2 bases, there was a span of 8 bases. The CDR3 coding sequence is TGTGCCACCAGCAGAGATCGGGGGCCCTACGAGCAGTACTTC. It is translated as CATSRDRGPYEQYF. Variable domain in full (rest from reference TRBV15 and TRBJ2-7): DAMVIQNPRYQVTQFGKPVTLSCSQTLNHNVMYWYQQKSSQAPKLLFHYYDKDFNNEADTPDNFQSRRPNTSFCFLDIRSPGLGDTAMYLCATSRDRGPYEQYFGPGTRLTVT.

The chain is built from TRBV11-2 and TRBJ1-1; D is ambiguous. CDR3 size: 15 residues. CDR1 and CDR2 from the germline V gene are SGHAT and FQNNGV. Trimming shortened V by 3 bases and J by 2 bases, and 13 bases separated the two germline ends. CDR3 sequence: CASSFYTQSNTEAFF. CDR3 nucleotide sequence: TGTGCCAGCAGCTTTTACACACAGAGTAACACTGAAGCTTTCTTT.

This chain links TRBV2 with TRBJ2-7, with unresolved D. Germline loops: CDR1 SNHLY, CDR2 FYNNEI. The CDR3 extends over 12 amino acids. Trimming shortened V by 4 bases and J by 2 bases, and 6 bases separated the two germline ends. DNA of the CDR3: TGTGCCAGCAGTGGGACGACCTACGAGCAGTACTTC. It is translated as CASSGTTYEQYF.

The genes are TRBV2 and TRBJ2-1; a possible D gene is TRBD2 (5 bases). There are 15 residues in the CDR3. The V gene's germline CDR1 is SNHLY and CDR2 FYNNEI. Trimming shortened V by 1 base and J by 6 bases, and 13 bases separated the two germline ends. The CDR3 DNA sequence: TGTGCCAGCAGTGAAGTTAGCGCGGGTCCCAATGAGCAGTTCTTC. It codes for CASSEVSAGPNEQFF.

The chain joins TRBV7-8 to TRBJ2-1, with TRBD2 matching 7 bases. V shed 5 bases, J shed 6 bases, and the junction held 4 bases outside the gene matches. CDR1 and CDR2 (germline): SGHVS, FQNEAQ. The CDR3 consists of 13 residues. This CDR3 is CASSPPGGNEQFF. The CDR3 coding sequence is TGTGCCAGCAGCCCCCCGGGGGGCAATGAGCAGTTCTTC. Together with reference TRBV7-8 and TRBJ2-1, the CDR3 gives the full variable domain: GAGVSQSPRYKVAKRGQDVALRCDPISGHVSLFWYQQALGQGPEFLTYFQNEAQLDKSGLPSDRFFAERPEGSVSTLKIQRTQQEDSAVYLCASSPPGGNEQFFGPGTRLTVL.

The chain couples TRBV28 to TRBJ2-7; D not certain. The CDR3 consists of 11 residues. Germline V gene lookup returns CDR1 MDHEN and CDR2 SYDVKM. Trimming cost V 6 bases and J 2 bases, with 5 bases left between them. CDR3 bases: TGTGCCAGCAGGGGTCCCTACGAGCAGTACTTC. This codes for CASRGPYEQYF.

This chain uses TRBV19 with TRBJ2-1; D perhaps matches TRBD1 (6 bases). V dropped 5 bases and J dropped 5 bases, with 13 bases sitting between them. The CDR3 extends over 14 amino acids. The V gene's germline CDR1 is LNHDA and CDR2 SQIVND (reference sequence). In DNA form, the CDR3 reads TGTGCCAGTAGTTCCCTGGACAGTCACAATGAGCAGTTCTTC. Protein sequence: CASSSLDSHNEQFF.

The DNA of the CDR3 is TGCGCCAGCAGACCAGCCTGGGGGGTCGGGACAGGGAACACAGATACGCAGTATTTT. Residues: CASRPAWGVGTGNTDTQYF. The rearrangement joins TRBV4-1 to TRBJ2-3, with 9 bases fitting TRBD1. V lost 6 bases, J lost 2 bases, and 18 bases stayed unmatched. This CDR3 has 19 residues. Germline V CDR1 and CDR2: MGHRA, YSYEKL.

This clone was detected only once. The chain carries TRBV15 and TRBJ1-3; D call uncertain. The CDR3 totals 15 residues. The germline gives CDR1 LNHNV, CDR2 YYDKDF (reference sequence). Trimming took 0 bases from V and 1 from J, leaving 7 bases between them. Written as DNA, the CDR3 is TGTGCCACCAGCAGAGATCGCGGGTCTGGAAACACCATATATTTT. It translates to CATSRDRGSGNTIYF.

This clone was observed once. The rearrangement joins TRBV9 to TRBJ2-3; D call uncertain. Trimming removed 1 base at V and 2 bases at J, with 5 bases between. CDR1 and CDR2 (germline): SGDLS, YYNGEE. The length of the CDR3 is 13 residues. The CDR3 coding sequence is TGTGCCAGCAGCGTATCCCCCACAGATACGCAGTATTTT. Encoded protein: CASSVSPTDTQYF. Based on the CDR3 plus reference TRBV9 and TRBJ2-3, the full variable domain is DSGVTQTPKHLITATGQRVTLRCSPRSGDLSVYWYQQSLDQGLQFLIQYYNGEERAKGNILERFSAQQFPDLHSELNLSSLELGDSALYFCASSVSPTDTQYFGPGTRLTVL.

J is TRBJ2-5 and V is TRBV27; D perhaps matches TRBD2 (6 bases). The V end lost 2 bases, the J end lost 2 bases, and 12 bases lay between the germline ends. Germline values: CDR1 MNHEY, CDR2 SMNVEV (reference sequence). There are 15 residues in the CDR3. The CDR3 sequence is CASSLVLGLQETQYF. CDR3 in DNA: TGTGCCAGCAGTTTAGTGCTGGGACTGCAAGAGACCCAGTACTTC.

This rearrangement joins TRBV6-1 to TRBJ1-5; no firm D call. This CDR3 region has 14 residues. The V and J ends lost 2 bases and 4 bases respectively, with 9 bases between them. CDR1 is MNHNS, CDR2 SASEGT, per germline. The CDR3 DNA reads as TGTGCCAGCAGTGAACTGTCAGTAAATCAGCCCCAGCATTTT. Translated: CASSELSVNQPQHF.